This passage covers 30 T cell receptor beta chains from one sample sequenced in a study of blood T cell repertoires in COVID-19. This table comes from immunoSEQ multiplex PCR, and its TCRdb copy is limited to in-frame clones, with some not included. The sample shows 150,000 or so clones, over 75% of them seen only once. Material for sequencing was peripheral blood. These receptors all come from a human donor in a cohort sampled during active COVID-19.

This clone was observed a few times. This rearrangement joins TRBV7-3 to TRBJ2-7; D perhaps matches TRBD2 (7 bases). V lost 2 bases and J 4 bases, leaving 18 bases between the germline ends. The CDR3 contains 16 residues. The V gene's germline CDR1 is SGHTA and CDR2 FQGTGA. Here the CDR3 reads CASSLGPGGAGYEQYF. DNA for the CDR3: TGTGCCAGCAGCTTAGGGCCGGGGGGCGCGGGTTACGAGCAGTACTTC.

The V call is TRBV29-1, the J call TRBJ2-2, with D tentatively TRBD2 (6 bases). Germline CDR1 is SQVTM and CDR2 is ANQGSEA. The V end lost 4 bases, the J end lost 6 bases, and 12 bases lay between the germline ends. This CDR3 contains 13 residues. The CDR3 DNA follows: TGCAGCGTTGCCGGGAGTGGAGCCGGGGAGCTGTTTTTT. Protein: CSVAGSGAGELFF.

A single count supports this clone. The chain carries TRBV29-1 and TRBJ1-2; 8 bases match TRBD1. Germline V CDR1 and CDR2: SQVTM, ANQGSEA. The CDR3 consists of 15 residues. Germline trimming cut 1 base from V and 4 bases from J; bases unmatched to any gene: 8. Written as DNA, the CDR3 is TGCAGCGTTGAAGCCTCCACAGGGGGTATCTATGGCTACACCTTC. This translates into CSVEASTGGIYGYTF.

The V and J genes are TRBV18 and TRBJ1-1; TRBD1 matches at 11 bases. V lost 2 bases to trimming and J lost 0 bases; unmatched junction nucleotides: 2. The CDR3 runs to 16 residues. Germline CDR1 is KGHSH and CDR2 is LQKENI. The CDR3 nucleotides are TGTGCCAGCTCACCAGGACAGGGGGCCCTGAACACTGAAGCTTTCTTT. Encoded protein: CASSPGQGALNTEAFF.

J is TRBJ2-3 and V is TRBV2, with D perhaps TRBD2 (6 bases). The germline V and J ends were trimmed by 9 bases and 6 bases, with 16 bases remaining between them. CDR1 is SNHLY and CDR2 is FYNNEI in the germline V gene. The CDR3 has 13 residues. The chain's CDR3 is CARSGVVSDTQYF. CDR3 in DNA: TGTGCCAGGTCGGGAGTGGTTAGCGATACGCAGTATTTT.

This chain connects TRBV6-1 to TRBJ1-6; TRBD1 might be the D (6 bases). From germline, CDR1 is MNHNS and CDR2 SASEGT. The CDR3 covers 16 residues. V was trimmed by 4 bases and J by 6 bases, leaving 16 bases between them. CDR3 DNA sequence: TGTGCCAGCAGTGCCCCGCAGGGGTTGGGTAATTCACCCCTCCACTTT. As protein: CASSAPQGLGNSPLHF.

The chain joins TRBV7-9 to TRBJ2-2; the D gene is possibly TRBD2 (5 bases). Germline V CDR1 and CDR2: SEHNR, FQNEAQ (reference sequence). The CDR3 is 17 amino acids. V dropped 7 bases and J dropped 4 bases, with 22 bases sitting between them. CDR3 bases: TGTGCCAGCACCAACGACCTAGCTATCCTAGGCACCGGGGAGCTGTTTTTT. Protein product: CASTNDLAILGTGELFF.

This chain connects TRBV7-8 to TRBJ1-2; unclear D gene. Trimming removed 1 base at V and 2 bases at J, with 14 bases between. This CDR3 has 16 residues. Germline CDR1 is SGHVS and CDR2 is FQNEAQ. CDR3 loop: CASSLVAGETNYGYTF. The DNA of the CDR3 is TGTGCCAGCAGCTTAGTGGCGGGTGAGACCAACTATGGCTACACCTTC.

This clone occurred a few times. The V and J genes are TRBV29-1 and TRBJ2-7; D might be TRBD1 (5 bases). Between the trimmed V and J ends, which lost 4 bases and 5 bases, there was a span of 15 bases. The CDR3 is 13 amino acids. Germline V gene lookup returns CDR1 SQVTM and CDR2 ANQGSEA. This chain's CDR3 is CSVVGPPSHEQYF. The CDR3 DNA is TGCAGCGTTGTGGGGCCTCCTTCCCACGAGCAGTACTTC.

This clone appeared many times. Written as DNA, the CDR3 is TGTGCCAGCAGTTCTGGACAGGTATTAATCACATTATCGGGCCAGCCCCAGCATTTT. Amino acids: CASSSGQVLITLSGQPQHF. The rearrangement uses TRBV28 and TRBJ1-5, with 7 positions matching TRBD1. The V and J ends lost 4 bases and 7 bases, in that order; junction bases with no gene match: 22. The CDR3 runs 19 residues. Looked up from germline, CDR1 is MDHEN and CDR2 is SYDVKM.

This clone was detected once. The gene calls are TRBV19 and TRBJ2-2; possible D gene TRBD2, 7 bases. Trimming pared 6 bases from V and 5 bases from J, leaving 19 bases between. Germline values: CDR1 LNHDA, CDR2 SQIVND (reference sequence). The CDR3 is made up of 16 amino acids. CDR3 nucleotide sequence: TGTGCCAGTAGGACTAGGGGGAGGGGGAAAACCGGGGAGCTGTTTTTT. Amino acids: CASRTRGRGKTGELFF.

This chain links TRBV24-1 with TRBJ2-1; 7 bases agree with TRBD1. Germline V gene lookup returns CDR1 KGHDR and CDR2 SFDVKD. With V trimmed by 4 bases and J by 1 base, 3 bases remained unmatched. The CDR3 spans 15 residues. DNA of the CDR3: TGTGCCACCAGTGAGACAGGGTGGTCCTACAATGAGCAGTTCTTC. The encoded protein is CATSETGWSYNEQFF.

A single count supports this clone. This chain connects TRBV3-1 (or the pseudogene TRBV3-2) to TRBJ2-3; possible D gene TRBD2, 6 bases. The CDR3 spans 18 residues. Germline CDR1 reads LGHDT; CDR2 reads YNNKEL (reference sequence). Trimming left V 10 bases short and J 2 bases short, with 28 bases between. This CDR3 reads CATSISQETASDTDTQYF. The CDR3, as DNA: TGTGCCACTAGCATAAGCCAAGAGACGGCTAGCGACACAGATACGCAGTATTTT.

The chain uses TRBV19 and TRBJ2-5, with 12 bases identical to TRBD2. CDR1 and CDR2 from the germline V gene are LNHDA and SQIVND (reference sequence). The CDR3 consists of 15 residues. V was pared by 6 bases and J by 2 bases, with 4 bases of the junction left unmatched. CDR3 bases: TGTGCCAGTAGCCCTGGACTAGCGGGACAAGAGACCCAGTACTTC. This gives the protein CASSPGLAGQETQYF.

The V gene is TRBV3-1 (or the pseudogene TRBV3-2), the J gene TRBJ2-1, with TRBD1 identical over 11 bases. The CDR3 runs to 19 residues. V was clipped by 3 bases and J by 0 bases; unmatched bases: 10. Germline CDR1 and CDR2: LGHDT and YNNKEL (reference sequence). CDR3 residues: CASSQASRTGGSSYNEQFF. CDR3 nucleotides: TGTGCCAGCAGCCAGGCTTCTCGGACAGGGGGCAGCTCCTACAATGAGCAGTTCTTC.

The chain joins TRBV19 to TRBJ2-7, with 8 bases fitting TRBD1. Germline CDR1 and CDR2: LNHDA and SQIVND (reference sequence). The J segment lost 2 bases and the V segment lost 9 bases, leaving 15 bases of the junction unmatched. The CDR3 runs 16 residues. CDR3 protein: CASRQGPSGGTYEQYF. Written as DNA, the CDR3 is TGTGCCAGCCGACAGGGGCCATCGGGTGGGACCTACGAGCAGTACTTC.

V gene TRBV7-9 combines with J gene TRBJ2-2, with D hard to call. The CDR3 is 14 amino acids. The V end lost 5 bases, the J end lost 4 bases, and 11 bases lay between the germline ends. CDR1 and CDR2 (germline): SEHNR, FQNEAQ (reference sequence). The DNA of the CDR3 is TGTGCCAGCAGCCCGCCAGTGTTCACCGGGGAGCTGTTTTTT. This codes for CASSPPVFTGELFF.

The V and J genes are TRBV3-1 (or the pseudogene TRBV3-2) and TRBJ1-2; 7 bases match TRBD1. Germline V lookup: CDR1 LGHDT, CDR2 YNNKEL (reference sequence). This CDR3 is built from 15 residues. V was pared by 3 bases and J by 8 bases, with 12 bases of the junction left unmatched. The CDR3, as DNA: TGTGCCAGCAGCCATGCAAACAAGGGGGCAAGAGGCTACACCTTC. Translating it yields CASSHANKGARGYTF.

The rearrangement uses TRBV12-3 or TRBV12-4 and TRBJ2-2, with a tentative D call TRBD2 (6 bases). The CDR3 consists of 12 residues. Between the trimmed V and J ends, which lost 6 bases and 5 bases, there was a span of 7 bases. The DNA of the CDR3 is TGTGCCAGCAGCCGGGGGACCGGGGAGCTGTTTTTT. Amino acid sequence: CASSRGTGELFF.

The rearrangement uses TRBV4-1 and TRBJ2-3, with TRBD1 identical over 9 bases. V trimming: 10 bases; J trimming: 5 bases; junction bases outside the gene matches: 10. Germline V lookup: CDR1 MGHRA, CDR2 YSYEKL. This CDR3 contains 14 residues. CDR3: CATYRDRVEDTQYF. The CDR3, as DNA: TGCGCCACATACCGGGACAGGGTGGAAGATACGCAGTATTTT.

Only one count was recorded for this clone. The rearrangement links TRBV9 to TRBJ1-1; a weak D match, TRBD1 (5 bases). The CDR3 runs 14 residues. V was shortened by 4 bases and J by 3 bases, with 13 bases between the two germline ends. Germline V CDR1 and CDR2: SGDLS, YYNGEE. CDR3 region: CASSTQGWDTEAFF. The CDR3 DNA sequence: TGTGCCAGCAGCACCCAGGGCTGGGACACTGAAGCTTTCTTT.

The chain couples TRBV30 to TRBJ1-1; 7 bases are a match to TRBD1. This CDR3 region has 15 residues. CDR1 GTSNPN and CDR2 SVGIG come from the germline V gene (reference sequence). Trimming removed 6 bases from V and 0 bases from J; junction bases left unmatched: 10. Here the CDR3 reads CACPGQAALNTEAFF. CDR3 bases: TGTGCCTGCCCCGGACAGGCGGCCCTGAACACTGAAGCTTTCTTT.

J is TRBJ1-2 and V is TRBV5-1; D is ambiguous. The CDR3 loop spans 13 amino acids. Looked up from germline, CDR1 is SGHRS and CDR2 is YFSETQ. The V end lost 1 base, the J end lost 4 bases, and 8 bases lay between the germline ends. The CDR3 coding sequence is TGCGCCAGCAGCTTGCAGGAGGGCTATGGCTACACCTTC. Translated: CASSLQEGYGYTF. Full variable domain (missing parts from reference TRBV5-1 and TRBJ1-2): KAGVTQTPRYLIKTRGQQVTLSCSPISGHRSVSWYQQTPGQGLQFLFEYFSETQRNKGNFPGRFSGRQFSNSRSEMNVSTLELGDSALYLCASSLQEGYGYTFGSGTRLTVV.

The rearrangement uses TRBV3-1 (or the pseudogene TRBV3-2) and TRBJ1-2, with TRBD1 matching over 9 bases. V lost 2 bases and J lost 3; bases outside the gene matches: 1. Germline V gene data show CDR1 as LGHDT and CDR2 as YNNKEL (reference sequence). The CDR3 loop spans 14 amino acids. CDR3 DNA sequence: TGTGCCAGCAGCCAAAGGGACAGGGACTATGGCTACACCTTC. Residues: CASSQRDRDYGYTF.

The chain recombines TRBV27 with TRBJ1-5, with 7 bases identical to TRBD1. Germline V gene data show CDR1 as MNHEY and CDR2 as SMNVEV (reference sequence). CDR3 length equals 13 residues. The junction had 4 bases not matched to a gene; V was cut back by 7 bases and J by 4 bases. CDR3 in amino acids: CASKQGQNQPQHF. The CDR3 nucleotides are TGTGCCAGCAAACAGGGGCAAAATCAGCCCCAGCATTTT.

CDR3 residues: CASSHLTEAFF. The DNA for the CDR3 is TGTGCCAGCAGCCATCTTACTGAAGCTTTCTTT. V usage is TRBV3-1 (or the pseudogene TRBV3-2) and J usage is TRBJ1-1; no reliable D call. The CDR3 contains 11 residues. The V gene lost 3 bases and the J gene lost 5 bases, with 4 bases spanning the gap. Germline values: CDR1 LGHDT, CDR2 YNNKEL (reference sequence).

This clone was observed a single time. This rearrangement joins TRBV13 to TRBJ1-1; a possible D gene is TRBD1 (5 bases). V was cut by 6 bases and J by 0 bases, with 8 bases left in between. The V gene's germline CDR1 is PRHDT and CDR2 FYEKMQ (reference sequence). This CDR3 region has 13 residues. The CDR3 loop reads CASSGHVNTEAFF. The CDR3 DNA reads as TGTGCCAGCAGTGGACACGTGAACACTGAAGCTTTCTTT.

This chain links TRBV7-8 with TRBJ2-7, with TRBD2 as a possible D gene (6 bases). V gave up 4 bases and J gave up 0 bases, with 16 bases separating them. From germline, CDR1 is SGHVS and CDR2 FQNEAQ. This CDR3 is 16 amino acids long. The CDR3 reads CASSSRRLAVSYEQYF. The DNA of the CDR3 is TGTGCCAGCAGCTCCCGGAGGTTAGCGGTCTCCTACGAGCAGTACTTC. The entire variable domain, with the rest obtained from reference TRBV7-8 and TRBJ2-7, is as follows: GAGVSQSPRYKVAKRGQDVALRCDPISGHVSLFWYQQALGQGPEFLTYFQNEAQLDKSGLPSDRFFAERPEGSVSTLKIQRTQQEDSAVYLCASSSRRLAVSYEQYFGPGTRLTVT.

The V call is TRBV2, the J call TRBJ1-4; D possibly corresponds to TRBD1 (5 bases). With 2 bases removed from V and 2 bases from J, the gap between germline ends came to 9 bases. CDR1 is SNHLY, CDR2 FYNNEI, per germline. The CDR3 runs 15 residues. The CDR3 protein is CASSELGGTNEKLFF. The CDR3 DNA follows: TGTGCCAGCAGTGAATTGGGGGGTACTAATGAAAAACTGTTTTTT.

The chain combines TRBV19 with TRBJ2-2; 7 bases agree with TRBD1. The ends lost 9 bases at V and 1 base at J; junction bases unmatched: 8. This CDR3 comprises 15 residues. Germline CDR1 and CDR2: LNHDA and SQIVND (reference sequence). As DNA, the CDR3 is TGTGCCAGCAAAACAGGGGCTGGGAACACCGGGGAGCTGTTTTTT. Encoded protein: CASKTGAGNTGELFF.